Listed here are 31 T cell receptor beta chains from one sample, sequenced in a study of blood T cell repertoires in COVID-19. Produced via immunoSEQ multiplex PCR; TCRdb's table is partial and in-frame only. The data contain roughly 170,000 clones, around 74% of them seen just once; the ten biggest clones take up more than 7%. The sample taken for sequencing was peripheral blood. These receptors originate from a woman aged 55 to 70 with COVID-19, enrolled during active disease.

The V and J genes are TRBV7-9 and TRBJ1-4; TRBD1 agrees at 10 bases. The CDR3 runs 14 residues. Germline V gene sequence: CDR1 SEHNR, CDR2 FQNEAQ (reference sequence). V dropped 5 bases and J dropped 7; count of bases not matched to a gene: 4. The CDR3 sequence: CASSARDRGEKLFF. CDR3 DNA: TGTGCCAGCAGCGCCCGGGACAGGGGTGAAAAACTGTTTTTT.

The chain employs TRBV9 and TRBJ2-3, with TRBD2 matching 11 bases. The V segment lost 1 base and the J segment 6 bases; nucleotides outside the gene matches: 4. Germline V gene lookup returns CDR1 SGDLS and CDR2 YYNGEE. This CDR3 spans 15 amino acids. The CDR3: CASSVLAGGGDTQYF. In nucleotides, the CDR3 is TGTGCCAGCAGCGTACTAGCGGGGGGTGGCGATACGCAGTATTTT.

V is TRBV5-1 and J is TRBJ2-7; 16 bases agree with TRBD2. Per germline, CDR1 SGHRS and CDR2 YFSETQ. The CDR3 contains 18 residues. The ends lost 4 bases at V and 2 bases at J; junction bases unmatched: 9. DNA of the CDR3: TGCGCCAGCAGCAATCCCGGGACTAGCGGGAGGGGGGCCTACGAGCAGTACTTC. Translation: CASSNPGTSGRGAYEQYF.

The chain carries TRBV7-9 and TRBJ1-6; weak D call: TRBD1 (6 bases). Germline V CDR1 and CDR2: SEHNR, FQNEAQ (reference sequence). This CDR3 has 14 residues. Trimming took 1 base from V and 8 from J, leaving 9 bases between them. In DNA form, the CDR3 reads TGTGCCAGCAGCTTAGGGACAGCCCATTCACCCCTCCACTTT. Translated: CASSLGTAHSPLHF.

CDR3 DNA: TGTGCCAGCAGCGTAGGGGTAGCGGGGGTTGGCGAGCAGTTCTTC. Amino acid sequence: CASSVGVAGVGEQFF. V usage is TRBV9 and J usage is TRBJ2-1; TRBD2 matches at 9 bases. Germline CDR1 and CDR2: SGDLS and YYNGEE. J was trimmed by 10 bases and V by 0 bases; bases with no gene match: 8. The CDR3 covers 15 residues.

This clone has only a few counts. V gene TRBV9 combines with J gene TRBJ2-3, with 8 nucleotides matching TRBD2. Looked up from germline, CDR1 is SGDLS and CDR2 is YYNGEE. V shed 4 bases and J 4 bases; nucleotides not matched to a gene: 8. There are 15 residues in the CDR3. CDR3 sequence: CASSFRTSSSDTQYF. The CDR3 nucleotides read TGTGCCAGCAGCTTCCGGACTAGCAGCTCAGATACGCAGTATTTT.

The chain combines TRBV29-1 with TRBJ2-7; D is perhaps TRBD1 (6 bases). CDR1 is SQVTM, CDR2 ANQGSEA, per germline. V gave up 6 bases and J gave up 1 base, with 10 bases separating them. The CDR3 totals 12 residues. As DNA, the CDR3 is TGCAGCGTCCTGGACAGTTCCTACGAGCAGTACTTC. Translated: CSVLDSSYEQYF.

The chain is built from TRBV10-3 and TRBJ2-1; maybe TRBD1 (5 bases). The CDR3 has 11 amino acids. Trimming removed 11 bases at V and 4 bases at J, with 9 bases between. Germline V CDR1 and CDR2: ENHRY, SYGVKD. For the CDR3, the DNA is TGTGCCCCGACAGAGTACAATGAGCAGTTCTTC. Its translation: CAPTEYNEQFF.

The gene calls are TRBV28 and TRBJ2-7; 11 nucleotides line up with TRBD1. CDR1 MDHEN and CDR2 SYDVKM come from the germline V gene. The CDR3 runs to 16 residues. Germline trimming cut 5 bases from V and 2 bases from J; bases unmatched to any gene: 8. In nucleotides, the CDR3 is TGTGCCAGCAGTAGATCTCTGGGACAGGGGGCCTACGAGCAGTACGTC. Protein product: CASSRSLGQGAYEQYV.

The chain couples TRBV9 to TRBJ1-3; D call uncertain. The V gene's germline CDR1 is SGDLS and CDR2 YYNGEE. V was clipped by 0 bases and J by 0 bases, with 10 bases between them. This CDR3 spans 16 amino acids. The CDR3 DNA is TGTGCCAGCAGCGTAGGGACTCAGAGCTCTGGAAACACCATATATTTT. It is translated as CASSVGTQSSGNTIYF.

The chain uses TRBV24-1 and TRBJ2-3; possibly TRBD1 for D (6 bases). Per the germline V gene, CDR1 is KGHDR and CDR2 is SFDVKD. The CDR3 spans 16 residues. Trimming took off 5 bases at V and 3 bases at J, with 17 bases between the two ends. CDR3 amino acids: CATSVSRTGTTDTQYF. Written as DNA, the CDR3 is TGTGCCACCAGTGTATCCCGAACAGGGACGACAGATACGCAGTATTTT.

This clone has a single count. The chain has TRBV18 and TRBJ1-5; D ambiguous. The CDR3 length is 15 residues. V was pared by 6 bases and J by 0 bases, with 12 bases between. Germline CDR1 reads KGHSH; CDR2 reads LQKENI. CDR3 loop: CASSPGEGSNQPQHF. DNA of the CDR3: TGTGCCAGCTCCCCCGGAGAGGGTAGCAATCAGCCCCAGCATTTT.

The V call is TRBV27, the J call TRBJ2-5; 14 bases fit TRBD2. Germline V gene lookup returns CDR1 MNHEY and CDR2 SMNVEV (reference sequence). V lost 3 bases to trimming and J lost 4 bases; unmatched junction nucleotides: 4. This CDR3 has 16 residues. The CDR3 DNA reads TGTGCCAGCAGTTTGGGACTAGCGGGGGTCCCAGAGACCCAGTACTTC. Translated: CASSLGLAGVPETQYF.

This chain joins TRBV25-1 and TRBJ2-1, with D tentatively TRBD1 (5 bases). The CDR3 length is 14 residues. V lost 3 bases, J lost 6 bases, and 12 bases lay in between. Germline V gene data show CDR1 as MGHDK and CDR2 as SYGVNS. CDR3 protein: CASSDRVSANEQFF. The CDR3 bases are TGTGCCAGCAGTGACAGGGTCTCGGCCAATGAGCAGTTCTTC.

Written as DNA, the CDR3 is TGCGCCAGCAGCCAAGAGTGGCAGTACAATGAGCAGTTCTTC. This sequence encodes CASSQEWQYNEQFF. The J gene is TRBJ2-1, the V gene TRBV4-3; D unclear. V lost 0 bases to trimming and J lost 4 bases, with 7 bases between them. CDR1 is LGHNA, CDR2 YSLEER, per germline. The CDR3 covers 14 residues.

The chain employs TRBV6-6 and TRBJ2-7; 12 bases fit TRBD1. The CDR3 extends over 15 amino acids. V was clipped by 4 bases and J by 7 bases; unmatched bases: 8. CDR1 is MNHNY and CDR2 is SVGAGI in the germline V gene (reference sequence). In DNA, the CDR3 is TGTGCCAGCAGTTCGTCGGGACAGGGGGCACGGGAGCAGTACTTC. Encoded protein: CASSSSGQGAREQYF.

V gene TRBV6-5 combines with J gene TRBJ2-2, with D possibly being TRBD1 (6 bases). Trimming stripped 6 bases from V and 5 bases from J, with 10 bases between. CDR3 length: 13 amino acids. Germline V gene sequence: CDR1 MNHEY, CDR2 SVGAGI. The CDR3: CASSRDRTGELFF. CDR3 coding DNA: TGTGCCAGCAGCCGCGACAGGACCGGGGAGCTGTTTTTT.

The chain recombines TRBV29-1 with TRBJ1-1; the match to TRBD1 covers 9 bases. CDR1 and CDR2 from the germline V gene are SQVTM and ANQGSEA. This CDR3 has 13 amino acids. V lost 8 bases and J lost 4; bases outside the gene matches: 8. The CDR3 nucleotides read TGCAGCACCACACAGGGGGCAGGCACTGAAGCTTTCTTT. This translates into CSTTQGAGTEAFF.

This chain connects TRBV19 to TRBJ1-5; 8 nucleotides align to TRBD1. The CDR3 has 18 amino acids. The germline CDR1 and CDR2 sequences are LNHDA and SQIVND (reference sequence). Trimming took 4 bases from V and 4 from J; bases not matched to a gene: 15. The CDR3 protein is CASSTYGQGSDRNQPQHF. Written as DNA, the CDR3 is TGTGCCAGTAGTACCTATGGACAGGGATCGGATCGTAATCAGCCCCAGCATTTT.

This clone came up once. The V call is TRBV12-3 or TRBV12-4, the J call TRBJ2-3; D is unclear. The V end lost 9 bases, the J end lost 1 base, and 11 bases lay between the germline ends. The CDR3 is 13 amino acids. The CDR3 here is CASAVGRTDTQYF. In nucleotides, the CDR3 is TGTGCCAGTGCGGTAGGTCGCACAGATACGCAGTATTTT.

The rearrangement uses TRBV2 and TRBJ1-5; a weak D match, TRBD1 (5 bases). Looked up from germline, CDR1 is SNHLY and CDR2 is FYNNEI. The CDR3 covers 14 residues. Trimming took 7 bases from V and 2 from J, leaving 12 bases between them. The chain's CDR3 is CASTPETGNQPQHF. In nucleotides, the CDR3 is TGTGCCAGCACCCCGGAGACAGGCAATCAGCCCCAGCATTTT.

V usage is TRBV28 and J usage is TRBJ1-6; maybe TRBD1 (5 bases). The germline V gene encodes CDR1 MDHEN and CDR2 SYDVKM. V lost 10 bases to trimming and J lost 7 bases, with 17 bases between them. The CDR3 length is 14 residues. CDR3 region: CATRFGGTNSPLHF. The CDR3 nucleotides are TGTGCCACCAGGTTCGGGGGAACAAATTCACCCCTCCACTTT.

The chain uses TRBV30 and TRBJ2-3; 13 bases are a match to TRBD2. This CDR3 is 15 amino acids long. Trimming removed 3 bases from V and 4 bases from J; junction bases left unmatched: 4. Germline lookup yields CDR1 GTSNPN and CDR2 SVGIG (reference sequence). The CDR3 DNA reads as TGTGCCTGGAGCGGAGGACTAGCGGGAGCAGATACGCAGTATTTT. Translating it yields CAWSGGLAGADTQYF.

This clone has just a few counts. This chain joins TRBV7-3 and TRBJ1-2, with 8 nucleotides matching TRBD1. The V gene's germline CDR1 is SGHTA and CDR2 FQGTGA. Trimming removed 5 bases from V and 2 bases from J; junction bases left unmatched: 1. The CDR3 consists of 13 residues. DNA of the CDR3: TGTGCCAGCAGCCGGGACAGGAACTATGGCTACACCTTC. Translating it yields CASSRDRNYGYTF.

The CDR3 sequence: CASSYLQGAGYEQYF. The CDR3 coding sequence is TGCGCCAGCAGCTACCTACAGGGGGCCGGGTACGAGCAGTACTTC. This rearrangement joins TRBV5-1 to TRBJ2-7; 9 bases are shared with TRBD1. Germline V gene sequence: CDR1 SGHRS, CDR2 YFSETQ. The CDR3 runs 15 residues. The V and J ends lost 3 bases and 4 bases, in that order; junction bases with no gene match: 8.

The chain links TRBV6-5 to TRBJ1-1; D gene ambiguous. V shed 4 bases and J shed 1 base, with 7 bases lying between them. The V gene's germline CDR1 is MNHEY and CDR2 SVGAGI. This CDR3 comprises 13 residues. DNA of the CDR3: TGTGCCAGCAGTTTGTACAGGAACACTGAAGCTTTCTTT. Translation gives CASSLYRNTEAFF.

The chain combines TRBV19 with TRBJ2-7, with a weak D call TRBD2 (6 bases). This CDR3 spans 15 amino acids. CDR1 LNHDA and CDR2 SQIVND come from the germline V gene (reference sequence). Trimming shortened V by 2 bases and J by 0 bases, and 11 bases separated the two germline ends. CDR3 amino acids: CASSISGQPSYEQYF. CDR3 DNA: TGTGCCAGTAGTATAAGCGGGCAGCCCTCCTACGAGCAGTACTTC.

The chain couples TRBV18 to TRBJ2-1, with 8 bases fitting TRBD2. This CDR3 contains 14 residues. Trimming removed 8 bases from V and 7 bases from J; junction bases left unmatched: 10. Germline V gives CDR1 KGHSH, CDR2 LQKENI. CDR3 sequence reads: CASLALAGGNEQFF. CDR3 coding DNA: TGTGCCAGCCTCGCTCTGGCGGGGGGTAATGAGCAGTTCTTC.

This rearrangement joins TRBV4-1 to TRBJ2-5; the match to TRBD2 covers 7 bases. In germline, CDR1 is MGHRA, CDR2 YSYEKL. Germline trimming cut 0 bases from V and 3 bases from J; bases unmatched to any gene: 7. The CDR3 is 16 amino acids. The CDR3 loop is CASSQDPGGTKETQYF. In DNA, the CDR3 is TGCGCCAGCAGCCAAGATCCGGGAGGTACCAAAGAGACCCAGTACTTC.

CDR3 nucleotides: TGTGCCAGCGCCGACGGGGGGAGCAATCAGCCCCAGCATTTT. Translation gives CASADGGSNQPQHF. The chain is built from TRBV6-5 and TRBJ1-5, with D perhaps matching TRBD1 (5 bases). This CDR3 contains 14 residues. Germline V CDR1 and CDR2: MNHEY, SVGAGI. The V gene lost 8 bases and the J gene lost 1 base, with 12 bases spanning the gap.

The chain uses TRBV24-1 and TRBJ2-2; possible D gene TRBD1, 6 bases. This CDR3 is 16 amino acids long. Germline V CDR1 and CDR2: KGHDR, SFDVKD. V shed 1 base and J shed 3 bases, with 11 bases lying between them. The CDR3 loop reads CATSDFKGVDTGELFF. The CDR3 nucleotides are TGTGCCACCAGTGATTTTAAGGGGGTAGACACCGGGGAGCTGTTTTTT.